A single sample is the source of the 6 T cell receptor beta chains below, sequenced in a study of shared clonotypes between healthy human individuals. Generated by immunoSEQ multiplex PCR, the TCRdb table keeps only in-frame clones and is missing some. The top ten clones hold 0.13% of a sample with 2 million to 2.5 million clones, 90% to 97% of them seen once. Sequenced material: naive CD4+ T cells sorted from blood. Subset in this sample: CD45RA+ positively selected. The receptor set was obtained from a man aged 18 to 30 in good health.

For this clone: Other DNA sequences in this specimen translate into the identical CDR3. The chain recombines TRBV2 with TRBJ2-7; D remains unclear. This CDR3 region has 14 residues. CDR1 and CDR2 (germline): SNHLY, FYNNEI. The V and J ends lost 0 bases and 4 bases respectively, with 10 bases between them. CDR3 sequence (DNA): TGTGCCAGCAGTGAAGCACGGCAGAGTTACGAGCAGTACTTC. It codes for CASSEARQSYEQYF.

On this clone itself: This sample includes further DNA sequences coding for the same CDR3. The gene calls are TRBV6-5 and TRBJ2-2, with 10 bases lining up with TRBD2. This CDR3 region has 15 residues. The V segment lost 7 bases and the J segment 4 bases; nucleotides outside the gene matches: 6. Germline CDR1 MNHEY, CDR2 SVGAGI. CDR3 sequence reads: CASTRTSGTTGELFF. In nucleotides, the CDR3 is TGTGCCAGCACTCGGACTAGCGGTACCACCGGGGAGCTGTTTTTT.

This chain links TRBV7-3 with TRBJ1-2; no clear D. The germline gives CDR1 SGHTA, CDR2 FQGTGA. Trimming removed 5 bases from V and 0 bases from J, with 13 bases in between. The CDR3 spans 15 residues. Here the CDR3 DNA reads TGTGCCAGCAGCCCTCGTTCGGGAGCTAACTATGGCTACACCTTC. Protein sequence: CASSPRSGANYGYTF.

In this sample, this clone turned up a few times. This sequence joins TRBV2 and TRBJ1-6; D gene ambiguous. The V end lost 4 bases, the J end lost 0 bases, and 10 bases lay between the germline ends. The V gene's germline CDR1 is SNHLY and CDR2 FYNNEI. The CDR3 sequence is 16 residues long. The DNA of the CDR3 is TGTGCCAGCAGTGGAGGCCTCAGCTCCTATAATTCACCCCTCCACTTT. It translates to CASSGGLSSYNSPLHF.

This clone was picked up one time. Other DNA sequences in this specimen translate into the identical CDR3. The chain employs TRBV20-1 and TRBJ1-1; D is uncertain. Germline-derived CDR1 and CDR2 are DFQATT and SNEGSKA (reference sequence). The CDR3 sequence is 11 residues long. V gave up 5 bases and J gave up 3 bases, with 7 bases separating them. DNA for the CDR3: TGCAGTGCTCGGCGGGACACTGAAGCTTTCTTT. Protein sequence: CSARRDTEAFF.

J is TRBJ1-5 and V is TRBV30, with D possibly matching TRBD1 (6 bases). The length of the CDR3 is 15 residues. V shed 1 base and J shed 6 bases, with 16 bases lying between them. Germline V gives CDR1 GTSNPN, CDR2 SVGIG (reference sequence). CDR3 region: CAWSGGAPRGQPQHF. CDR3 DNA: TGTGCCTGGAGTGGGGGGGCGCCCCGGGGTCAGCCCCAGCATTTT.